Shown below are 5 T cell receptor beta chains from a single sample sequenced in a study of blood T cell repertoires in COVID-19. Assay used: immunoSEQ multiplex PCR; TCRdb lists only in-frame clones, some missing. This sample has roughly 49,000 clones, with 65% to 85% found just once. The source material was peripheral blood. These receptors were collected from a man aged 40-50 years with acute or convalescent COVID-19.

The CDR3 nucleotides read TGTGCCAGTAGTAGAGACAGGGGAAGGACTGAAGCTTTCTTT. Protein sequence: CASSRDRGRTEAFF. The V and J genes are TRBV19 and TRBJ1-1; 8 nucleotides align to TRBD1. CDR3 length: 14 amino acids. Germline V CDR1 and CDR2: LNHDA, SQIVND (reference sequence). Losses at the gene ends were 4 bases for V and 5 bases for J; bases not matched to a gene: 6.

The V gene is TRBV18, the J gene TRBJ2-1, with 9 bases lining up with TRBD1. V shed 3 bases and J 2 bases; nucleotides not matched to a gene: 2. From germline, CDR1 is KGHSH and CDR2 LQKENI. The CDR3 consists of 15 residues. CDR3 in DNA: TGTGCCAGCTCACCGGGACAGGGTACCTACAATGAGCAGTTCTTC. The encoded protein is CASSPGQGTYNEQFF.

The gene calls are TRBV5-1 and TRBJ2-3; 7 nucleotides line up with TRBD1. CDR1 and CDR2 from the germline V gene are SGHRS and YFSETQ. The CDR3 consists of 16 residues. The J segment lost 6 bases and the V segment lost 0 bases, leaving 10 bases of the junction unmatched. CDR3 DNA: TGCGCCAGCAGCTTGGCCCTCACAGGGGTTAAGGATACGCAGTATTTT. It encodes CASSLALTGVKDTQYF.

V and J are TRBV7-2 and TRBJ1-3; D perhaps matches TRBD1 (5 bases). The V gene's germline CDR1 is SGHTA and CDR2 FQGNSA. Trimming shortened V by 3 bases and J by 4 bases, and 7 bases separated the two germline ends. This CDR3 contains 13 residues. CDR3 protein: CASSFQGGNTIYF. In DNA form, the CDR3 reads TGTGCCAGCAGCTTCCAGGGAGGAAACACCATATATTTT.

This clone was counted between two and nine times. This rearrangement joins TRBV5-8 to TRBJ1-1; possible D gene TRBD1, 6 bases. This CDR3 comprises 14 residues. The V and J ends lost 4 bases and 5 bases respectively, with 15 bases between them. The germline CDR1 and CDR2 sequences are SGHTS and YDEGEE. The CDR3 region has the DNA TGTGCCAGCAGCCCCAGGGGATCGGTTACTGAAGCTTTCTTT. Translation gives CASSPRGSVTEAFF.